The rows below give T cell receptor beta chains drawn from one sample of a study of T cell changes during pregnancy in multiple sclerosis. Here immunoSEQ multiplex PCR was the method, and the copy in TCRdb shows in-frame clones only, minus some. The sample has about 77,000 clones, approximately 94% seen once. The material was peripheral blood, obtained after pregnancy. The receptors stem from a female donor in good health, enrolled as a control in a pregnancy study. Both conserved end residues are trimmed from each CDR3. The order of the fields is D gene, V gene, J gene, CDR3 protein. D genes are given only for firm matches.

>TRBD2|TRBV7-2|TRBJ2-4
ASSLAGSSGANIQY
>TRBD1|TRBV11-1|TRBJ2-1
ASSPRTGNNEQF
>TRBD2|TRBV28|TRBJ2-7
ASNLGLAGGGEQY
>TRBD2|TRBV9|TRBJ2-7
ASSVHQTKGLAEAYEQY
>TRBD1|TRBV19|TRBJ1-1
ASRQGTVAEAF
>TRBD2|TRBV2|TRBJ2-7
ASTQHERGHLEQY
>TRBD1|TRBV5-4|TRBJ2-7
ASSPGEATGANEQY
>TRBD2|TRBV11-2|TRBJ2-1
ASSQRGPNEQF
>-|TRBV2|TRBJ2-7
ASSGQGVSYEQY
>TRBD1|TRBV5-4|TRBJ2-7
ASSLGGQVIQGMGDEQY
>-|TRBV29-1|TRBJ1-2
SVDGPGSYGYT
>TRBD1|TRBV7-9|TRBJ1-2
ASSFTQGAQYGYT
>-|TRBV19|TRBJ1-5
ASSAERSHSNQPQH
>TRBD2|TRBV11-3|TRBJ2-4
ASTNEGRGTKNIQY
>TRBD1|TRBV9|TRBJ2-5
ASSVQGVEGETQY
>TRBD2|TRBV7-9|TRBJ2-1
ASRSGTSFEEQF
>-|TRBV7-8|TRBJ2-7
ASSLGTTTAYEQY
>TRBD2|TRBV7-2|TRBJ2-1
ASSLAQQAGALYNEQF
>TRBD2|TRBV18|TRBJ2-3
ASSPELAGNTDTQY
>-|TRBV30|TRBJ2-1
AWSWGGSYNEQF
>TRBD1|TRBV19|TRBJ1-1
ASILDRGLSGNTEAF
>-|TRBV6-6|TRBJ1-3
ASSPGHSGNTIY
>-|TRBV4-2|TRBJ2-7
ASSQQGRYEQY
>-|TRBV6-6|TRBJ2-1
ASSYSRVYNEQF
>TRBD2|TRBV18|TRBJ2-7
ASSRGTSGRDEQY
>TRBD2|TRBV2|TRBJ2-1
ASSARTSFSDEQF
>-|TRBV6-5|TRBJ1-4
ASSYSRRNEKLF
>-|TRBV19|TRBJ1-4
ASSRSGRNEKLF
>-|TRBV30|TRBJ1-5
AWSERVRQPQH
>-|TRBV9|TRBJ2-5
ASSVDPQRTSQETQY
>-|TRBV5-1|TRBJ1-2
ASSPARGQEGYT
>-|TRBV7-3|TRBJ2-2
ASSLIADTGELF
>TRBD1|TRBV15|TRBJ1-2
ATSPDRGPLLNYGYT
>TRBD1|TRBV28|TRBJ2-7
ASSYPGQWGEQY
>-|TRBV6-6|TRBJ2-2
ASWRGNTGELF
>-|TRBV6-5|TRBJ1-5
ASRGGNQPQH
>-|TRBV9|TRBJ2-5
ASSVGPGGREETQY
>TRBD1|TRBV7-9|TRBJ1-5
ASSPGQGGNNQPQH
>TRBD1|TRBV5-1|TRBJ1-1
ASSKRTGDAEAF
>TRBD1|TRBV28|TRBJ1-2
ASSGTGIYGYT
>-|TRBV9|TRBJ1-2
ASSVQGGYGYT
>-|TRBV28|TRBJ2-7
ASSSERYEQY
>TRBD1|TRBV28|TRBJ1-3
ASSTSGGGGNTIY
>-|TRBV2|TRBJ2-5
ASNPDLRGGAETQY
>-|TRBV6-1|TRBJ1-5
ASSEAIGGNQPQH
>-|TRBV9|TRBJ2-5
ASSVLPGGFQETQY
>-|TRBV28|TRBJ1-5
ASSSLQVPQH
>TRBD1|TRBV30|TRBJ1-4
AWSTGIGEKLF
>-|TRBV5-4|TRBJ1-4
ASSLGGLGTNEKLF
>-|TRBV5-1|TRBJ2-1
ASSLSTSTYNEQF